The entry below gives a single T cell receptor (beta chain) sequence along with its context. What it binds is not known. This record comes from a study of Ad26.COV2.S vaccination and SARS-CoV-2 variants. The assay was immunoSEQ multiplex PCR, and TCRdb's table has in-frame clones only and misses some. The table shows some 400,000 clones, with around 91% occurring only once. Germline CDR1 LNHDA, CDR2 SQIVND (reference sequence). V was clipped by 4 bases and J by 3 bases; unmatched bases: 3. The CDR3 extends over 15 amino acids. Study outcomes and limitations: The placebo group had lower spike-specific TCR breadth than the vaccine recipients did. With respect to non-spike TCR breadth, vaccine and placebo recipients were similar.

The treatment was: 15 to 20 received Ad26.COV2.S at low or high dose, single or two shots; 5 received placebo; per-sample allocation not given. The samples were gathered on day 63 after the first injection of vaccine or placebo. This vaccine is an Ad26 vector that expresses the Wuhan-strain SARS-CoV-2 spike. This sequence joins TRBV19 and TRBJ2-7; TRBD2 agrees at 13 bases. The sequences come from peripheral blood, collected in a trial of Ad26.COV2.S vaccine versus placebo. This TCR was sampled from a person between 18 and 65 years old who received the Ad26.COV2.S COVID-19 vaccine or a placebo. The CDR3 here is CASSRLAGGLYEQYF. CDR3 in DNA: TGTGCCAGTAGTAGACTAGCGGGGGGCCTCTACGAGCAGTACTTC. Using reference TRBV19 and TRBJ2-7 for the parts outside the CDR3, the full variable domain is DGGITQSPKYLFRKEGQNVTLSCEQNLNHDAMYWYRQDPGQGLRLIYYSQIVNDFQKGDIAEGYSVSREKKESFPLTVTSAQKNPTAFYLCASSRLAGGLYEQYFGPGTRLTVT.